The 7 T cell receptor beta chains below come from one sample, sequenced in a study of T cell repertoires in cytomegalovirus infection. The antigens these receptors bind are not known. TCRdb ran MiXCR on the reads and lists one entry per CDR3 protein. The sample includes roughly 570,000 distinct CDR3 sequences, 40% seen only once; the top ten take around 48%. Sequencing used cultured PBMCs, obtained from culture after CMV antigen stimulation. These receptors originate from a human donor in good health (CMV status not recorded). Some clones in this sample may be carry-over from other donors' samples.

The V call is TRBV28, the J call TRBJ1-5; TRBD1 aligns across 8 bases. This CDR3 contains 16 residues. Germline CDR1 MDHEN, CDR2 SYDVKM. The V and J ends lost 6 bases and 4 bases, in that order; junction bases with no gene match: 11. CDR3 loop: CASSRNTGGLNQPQHF. CDR3 in DNA: TGTGCCAGCAGCCGAAACACAGGGGGACTAAATCAGCCCCAGCATTTT. Together with reference TRBV28 and TRBJ1-5, the CDR3 gives the full variable domain: DVKVTQSSRYLVKRTGEKVFLECVQDMDHENMFWYRQDPGLGLRLIYFSYDVKMKEKGDIPEGYSVSREKKERFSLILESASTNQTSMYLCASSRNTGGLNQPQHFGDGTRLSIL.

The V call is TRBV5-5, the J call TRBJ2-1; 7 nucleotides line up with TRBD1. Germline V gives CDR1 SGHKS, CDR2 YYEKEE (reference sequence). V shed 2 bases and J 2 bases; nucleotides not matched to a gene: 4. This CDR3 region has 15 residues. CDR3 sequence: CASSFRGLTYNEQFF. DNA for the CDR3: TGTGCCAGCAGCTTTAGGGGGCTGACCTACAATGAGCAGTTCTTC. The whole variable domain, filled in from reference TRBV5-5 and TRBJ2-1, reads DAGVTQSPTHLIKTRGQQVTLRCSPISGHKSVSWYQQVLGQGPQFIFQYYEKEERGRGNFPDRFSARQFPNYSSELNVNALLLGDSALYLCASSFRGLTYNEQFFGPGTRLTVL.

The gene calls are TRBV7-2 and TRBJ1-4, with D possibly TRBD1 on 5 matching bases. The CDR3 consists of 16 residues. With 1 base removed from V and 8 bases from J, the gap between germline ends came to 17 bases. The germline gives CDR1 SGHTA, CDR2 FQGNSA. CDR3 nucleotides: TGTGCCAGCAGCTTAGTTGGGGGTTCAATCGGAGAAAAACTGTTTTTT. Its translation is CASSLVGGSIGEKLFF.

This clonotype was detected only a few times. The rearrangement joins TRBV11-3 to TRBJ1-2; 9 bases align to TRBD1. The V and J ends lost 5 bases and 8 bases, in that order; junction bases with no gene match: 9. Germline V gives CDR1 SGHNT, CDR2 YENEEA. The CDR3 has 14 amino acids. The CDR3 DNA reads TGTGCCAGCAGCCCGGGACAGGGAGCCGACGGCTACACCTTC. It codes for CASSPGQGADGYTF.

This clonotype came up a few times. The chain carries TRBV7-2 and TRBJ1-1; D is undetermined. The V gene lost 2 bases and the J gene lost 5 bases, with 9 bases spanning the gap. The CDR3 totals 13 residues. Germline V lookup: CDR1 SGHTA, CDR2 FQGNSA. CDR3 bases: TGTGCCAGCAGCTTACAAAGGGCGACTGAAGCTTTCTTT. This codes for CASSLQRATEAFF. The full variable domain, completed using reference TRBV7-2 and TRBJ1-1, is GAGVSQSPSNKVTEKGKDVELRCDPISGHTALYWYRQSLGQGLEFLIYFQGNSAPDKSGLPSDRFSAERTGGSVSTLTIQRTQQEDSAVYLCASSLQRATEAFFGQGTRLTVV.

This clonotype was observed a few times. The chain combines TRBV7-9 with TRBJ1-6; 11 bases align to TRBD1. The CDR3 runs to 15 residues. The germline CDR1 and CDR2 sequences are SEHNR and FQNEAQ (reference sequence). J gave up 11 bases and V 1 base, and 4 bases lay outside the gene matches. CDR3 coding DNA: TGTGCCAGCAGCTTAGATGGACAGGGGGCTACACCCCTCCACTTT. Translating gives CASSLDGQGATPLHF.

In this sample, this clonotype turned up a few times. The chain joins TRBV7-8 to TRBJ1-1; the D gene is possibly TRBD1 (6 bases). The CDR3 is 14 amino acids. V dropped 3 bases and J dropped 6 bases, with 14 bases sitting between them. Germline lookup yields CDR1 SGHVS and CDR2 FQNEAQ. CDR3 nucleotides: TGTGCCAGCAGCTTTATTCGGGGGCGGGCTGAAGCTTTCTTT. Its protein is CASSFIRGRAEAFF.